The T cell receptor beta chain under discussion was sequenced for a study of graft-versus-host responses after intestinal transplantation. Whole-study findings and limits: GvH clones appeared in recipient marrow, some first in ileum or blood.

For this clone: Its matching antigen is unknown.

Produced via immunoSEQ multiplex PCR; TCRdb's table is partial and in-frame only. The sample lists some 14,000 clones; almost 85% were seen once. The CDR3 is 15 amino acids. V gave up 1 base and J gave up 1 base, with 11 bases separating them. Germline V gene data show CDR1 as SEHNR and CDR2 as FQNEAQ (reference sequence). The specimen was PBMCs, collected after intestinal transplantation. The rearrangement uses TRBV7-9 and TRBJ2-7; possibly TRBD1 for D (6 bases). The TCR originated in a human patient who received an intestinal transplant, so some T cells may come from the graft donor. DNA for the CDR3: TGTGCCAGCAGCTTAGTTGCGGACAGTTCCTACGAGCAGTACTTC. Amino acid sequence: CASSLVADSSYEQYF.